These 9 T cell receptor beta chains originate from one sample sequenced in a study of cytomegalovirus exposure and HLA in healthy donors. Primers for the PCR totalled 60 Vbeta and 13 Jbeta. This table comes from immunoSEQ multiplex PCR, and its TCRdb copy is limited to in-frame clones, with some not included. The sample lists some 110,000 clones; approximately 73% were seen once. The sample taken for sequencing was PBMCs. These receptors were collected from a man in his sixties in good health and CMV-seropositive.

This clone appeared a few times. The chain has TRBV29-1 and TRBJ2-3; 12 positions agree with TRBD2. J gave up 6 bases and V 5 bases, and 9 bases lay outside the gene matches. The germline V gene encodes CDR1 SQVTM and CDR2 ANQGSEA. The CDR3 extends over 15 amino acids. CDR3 region: CSVMGLAGGMDTQYF. CDR3 in DNA: TGCAGCGTTATGGGACTAGCGGGTGGAATGGATACGCAGTATTTT.

Note on this clone: Other nucleotide sequences in the sample specify the same CDR3. This chain uses TRBV9 with TRBJ2-5; 7 positions agree with TRBD2. The V and J ends lost 0 bases and 4 bases, in that order; junction bases with no gene match: 0. Germline CDR1 SGDLS, CDR2 YYNGEE. The CDR3 length is 13 residues. CDR3 loop: CASSVGGGETQYF. CDR3 nucleotide sequence: TGTGCCAGCAGCGTAGGGGGGGGAGAGACCCAGTACTTC.

The rearrangement uses TRBV4-2 and TRBJ2-7; 9 nucleotides match TRBD2. The CDR3 runs 15 residues. V shed 5 bases, J shed 5 bases, and the junction held 10 bases outside the gene matches. Germline assignment: CDR1 LGHNA and CDR2 YNFKEQ. The CDR3 region has the DNA TGTGCCAGCAGCAGAGCGGGGACTAGCACCCACGAGCAGTACTTC. This gives the protein CASSRAGTSTHEQYF.

The V call is TRBV21-1, the J call TRBJ1-5; TRBD1 was called by the table and not checked on the DNA. TRBV21-1 is given as a pseudogene. The CDR3 extends over 17 amino acids. The CDR3 region has the DNA TGTGCCAGCAGCAAAGAATTCGAGGGACAAAAGAATCAGCCCCAGCATTTT. The encoded protein is CASSKEFEGQKNQPQHF.

This clone was observed a few times. The genes are TRBV28 and TRBJ1-3; 7 bases match TRBD1. This CDR3 is 17 amino acids long. The V gene's germline CDR1 is MDHEN and CDR2 SYDVKM. V lost 7 bases to trimming and J lost 0 bases; unmatched junction nucleotides: 12. The CDR3 coding sequence is TGTGCCAGCACGGAGGCCCGGACAGGAGGCTCTGGAAACACCATATATTTT. It specifies CASTEARTGGSGNTIYF.

The chain combines TRBV11-2 with TRBJ2-1, with D possibly matching TRBD1 (5 bases). V dropped 1 base and J dropped 4 bases, with 14 bases sitting between them. CDR1 is SGHAT, CDR2 FQNNGV, per germline. The CDR3 has 16 amino acids. The CDR3 loop is CASSLVAVRQYNEQFF. DNA of the CDR3: TGTGCCAGCAGCTTAGTAGCAGTAAGACAGTACAATGAGCAGTTCTTC.

The V call is TRBV10-3, the J call TRBJ1-3; tentatively, D is TRBD1 (5 bases). V was clipped by 10 bases and J by 2 bases, with 18 bases between them. Germline V gene lookup returns CDR1 ENHRY and CDR2 SYGVKD. CDR3 length equals 15 residues. CDR3 in DNA: TGTGCCACCATCCCCCTCGAAGGGGCTGGAAACACCATATATTTT. Translating gives CATIPLEGAGNTIYF.

The CDR3 here is CASSQDYGGTGELFF. Here the CDR3 DNA reads TGCGCCAGCAGCCAAGATTACGGGGGGACCGGGGAGCTGTTTTTT. This chain uses TRBV4-1 with TRBJ2-2; 7 bases align to TRBD2. The CDR3 is 15 residues long. Germline assignment: CDR1 MGHRA and CDR2 YSYEKL. V trimming: 0 bases; J trimming: 5 bases; junction bases outside the gene matches: 3.

The chain combines TRBV11-1 with TRBJ1-1; D is perhaps TRBD1 (5 bases). The CDR3 consists of 12 residues. Trimming removed 4 bases at V and 3 bases at J, with 6 bases between. Germline assignment: CDR1 SGHAT and CDR2 FQDESV (reference sequence). CDR3 in DNA: TGTGCCAGCAGCTGGGGGGACACTGAAGCTTTCTTT. This gives the protein CASSWGDTEAFF.